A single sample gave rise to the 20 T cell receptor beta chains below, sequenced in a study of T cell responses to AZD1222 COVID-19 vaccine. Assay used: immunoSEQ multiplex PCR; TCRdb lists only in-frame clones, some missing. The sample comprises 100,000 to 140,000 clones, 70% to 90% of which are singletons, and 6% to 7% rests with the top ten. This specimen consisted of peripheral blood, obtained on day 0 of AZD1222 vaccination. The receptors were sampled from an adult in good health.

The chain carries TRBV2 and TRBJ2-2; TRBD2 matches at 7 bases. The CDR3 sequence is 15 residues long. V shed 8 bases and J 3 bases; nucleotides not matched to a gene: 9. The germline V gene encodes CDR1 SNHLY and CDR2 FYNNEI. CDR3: CASHTGLADTGELFF. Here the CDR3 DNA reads TGTGCCAGCCACACTGGGCTAGCGGACACCGGGGAGCTGTTTTTT.

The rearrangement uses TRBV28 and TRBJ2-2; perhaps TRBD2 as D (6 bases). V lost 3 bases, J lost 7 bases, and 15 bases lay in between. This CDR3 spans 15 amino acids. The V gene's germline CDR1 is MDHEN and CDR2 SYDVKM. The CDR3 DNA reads TGTGCCAGCAGTTTGCCGGGGGTCGGTAGCGGGGAGCTGTTTTTT. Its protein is CASSLPGVGSGELFF.

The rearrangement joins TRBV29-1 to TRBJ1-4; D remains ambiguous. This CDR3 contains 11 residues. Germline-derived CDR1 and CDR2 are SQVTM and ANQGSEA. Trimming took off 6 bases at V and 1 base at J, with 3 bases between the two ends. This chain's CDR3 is CSVRTNEKLFF. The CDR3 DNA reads TGCAGCGTGAGAACTAATGAAAAACTGTTTTTT.

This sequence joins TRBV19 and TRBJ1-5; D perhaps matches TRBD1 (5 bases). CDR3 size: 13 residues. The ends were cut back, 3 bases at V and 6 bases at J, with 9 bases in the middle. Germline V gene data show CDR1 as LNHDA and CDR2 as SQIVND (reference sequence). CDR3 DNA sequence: TGTGCCAGTAGTATGGGACCGGTTCAGCCCCAGCATTTT. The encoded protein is CASSMGPVQPQHF.

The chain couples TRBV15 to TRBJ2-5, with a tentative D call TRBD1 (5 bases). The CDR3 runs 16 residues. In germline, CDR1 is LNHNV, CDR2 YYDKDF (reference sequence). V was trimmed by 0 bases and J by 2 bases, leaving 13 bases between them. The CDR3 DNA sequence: TGTGCCACCAGCAGAGATCTTAGGCAGGGACAAGAGACCCAGTACTTC. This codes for CATSRDLRQGQETQYF.

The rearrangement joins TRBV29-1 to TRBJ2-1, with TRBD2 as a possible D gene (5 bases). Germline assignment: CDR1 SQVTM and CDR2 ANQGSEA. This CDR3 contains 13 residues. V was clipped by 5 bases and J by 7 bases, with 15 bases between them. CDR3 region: CSVRPGGGNEQFF. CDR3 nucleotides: TGCAGCGTTCGGCCTGGAGGTGGGAATGAGCAGTTCTTC.

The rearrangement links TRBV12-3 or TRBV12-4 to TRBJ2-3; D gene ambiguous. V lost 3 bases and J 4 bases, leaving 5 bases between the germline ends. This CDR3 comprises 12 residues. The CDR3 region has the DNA TGTGCCAGCAGTTTGGGCGCAGATACGCAGTATTTT. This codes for CASSLGADTQYF.

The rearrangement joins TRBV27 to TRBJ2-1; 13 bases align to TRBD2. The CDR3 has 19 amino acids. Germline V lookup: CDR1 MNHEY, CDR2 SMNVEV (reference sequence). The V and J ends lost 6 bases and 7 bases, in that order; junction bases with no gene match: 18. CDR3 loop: CASSPARTSGRIGGNEQFF. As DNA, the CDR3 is TGTGCCAGCAGCCCTGCTAGGACTAGCGGGAGAATTGGGGGGAATGAGCAGTTCTTC.

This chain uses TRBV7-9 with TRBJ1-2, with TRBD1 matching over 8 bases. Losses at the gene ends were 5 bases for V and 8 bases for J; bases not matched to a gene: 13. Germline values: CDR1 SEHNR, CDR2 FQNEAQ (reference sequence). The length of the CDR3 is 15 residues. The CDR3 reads CASSKSGQGLSGYTF. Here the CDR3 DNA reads TGTGCCAGCAGCAAGAGCGGACAGGGACTCTCGGGCTACACCTTC.

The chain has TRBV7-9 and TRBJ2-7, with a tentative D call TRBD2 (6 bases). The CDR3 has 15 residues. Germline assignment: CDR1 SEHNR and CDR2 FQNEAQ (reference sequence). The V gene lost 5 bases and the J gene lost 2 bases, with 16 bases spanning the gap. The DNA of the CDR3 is TGTGCCAGCAGCGCCACTTATAGCGGAACCTACGAGCAGTACTTC. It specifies CASSATYSGTYEQYF.

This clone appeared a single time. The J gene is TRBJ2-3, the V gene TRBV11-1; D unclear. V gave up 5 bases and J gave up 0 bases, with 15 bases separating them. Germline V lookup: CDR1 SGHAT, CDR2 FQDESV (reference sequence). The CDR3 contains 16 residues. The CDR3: CASSASVGFSTDTQYF. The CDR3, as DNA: TGTGCCAGCAGCGCCTCCGTAGGCTTTAGCACAGATACGCAGTATTTT.

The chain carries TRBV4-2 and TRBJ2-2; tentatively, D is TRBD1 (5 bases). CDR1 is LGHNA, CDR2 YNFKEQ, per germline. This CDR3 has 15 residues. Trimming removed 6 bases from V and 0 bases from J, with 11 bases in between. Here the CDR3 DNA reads TGTGCCAGCAGAGAACAGGACGCGAACACCGGGGAGCTGTTTTTT. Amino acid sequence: CASREQDANTGELFF.

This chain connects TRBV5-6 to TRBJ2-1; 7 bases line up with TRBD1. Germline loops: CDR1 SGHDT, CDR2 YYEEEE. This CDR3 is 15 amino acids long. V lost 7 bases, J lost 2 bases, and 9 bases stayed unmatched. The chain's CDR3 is CASGRRTGPYNEQFF. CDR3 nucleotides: TGTGCCAGCGGGAGACGGACAGGACCCTACAATGAGCAGTTCTTC.

For the CDR3, the DNA is TGTGCCAGTACCCGGGACAGGGGGCTGGGCTACACCTTC. Its translation: CASTRDRGLGYTF. The chain links TRBV14 to TRBJ1-2, with 12 nucleotides matching TRBD1. J was trimmed by 8 bases and V by 9 bases; bases with no gene match: 7. This CDR3 has 13 amino acids. The V gene's germline CDR1 is SGHDN and CDR2 FVKESK. Full variable domain (missing parts from reference TRBV14 and TRBJ1-2): EAGVTQFPSHSVIEKGQTVTLRCDPISGHDNLYWYRRVMGKEIKFLLHFVKESKQDESGMPNNRFLAERTGGTYSTLKVQPAELEDSGVYFCASTRDRGLGYTFGSGTRLTVV.

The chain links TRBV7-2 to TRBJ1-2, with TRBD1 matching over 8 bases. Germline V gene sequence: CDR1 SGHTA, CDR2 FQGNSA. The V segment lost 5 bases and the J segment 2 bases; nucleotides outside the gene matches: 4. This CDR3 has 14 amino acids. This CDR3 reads CASSPGDRNYGYTF. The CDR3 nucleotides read TGTGCCAGCAGCCCGGGGGACAGGAACTATGGCTACACCTTC.

In nucleotides, the CDR3 is TGTGCCAGCAGCGTAGGTCTAGCGAACACCGGGGAGCTGTTTTTT. It encodes CASSVGLANTGELFF. This chain links TRBV9 with TRBJ2-2; D remains ambiguous. V shed 0 bases and J shed 0 bases, with 6 bases lying between them. This CDR3 is built from 15 residues. Germline assignment: CDR1 SGDLS and CDR2 YYNGEE.

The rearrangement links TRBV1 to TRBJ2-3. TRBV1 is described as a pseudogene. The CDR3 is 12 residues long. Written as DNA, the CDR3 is TGCACCAGCAGCTCCACCATCGATACGCAGTATTTT. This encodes CTSSSTIDTQYF.

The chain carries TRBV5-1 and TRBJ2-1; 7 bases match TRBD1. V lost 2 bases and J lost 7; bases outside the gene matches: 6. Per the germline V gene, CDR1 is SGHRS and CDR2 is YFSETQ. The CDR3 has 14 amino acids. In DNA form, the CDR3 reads TGCGCCAGCAGCTTAGAACAGGGGTGGAATGAGCAGTTCTTC. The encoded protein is CASSLEQGWNEQFF.

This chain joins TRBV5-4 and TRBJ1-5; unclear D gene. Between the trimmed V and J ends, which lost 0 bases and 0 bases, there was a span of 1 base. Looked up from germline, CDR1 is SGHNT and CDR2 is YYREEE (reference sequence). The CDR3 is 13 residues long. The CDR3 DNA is TGTGCCAGCAGCTTGGATAGCAATCAGCCCCAGCATTTT. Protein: CASSLDSNQPQHF.

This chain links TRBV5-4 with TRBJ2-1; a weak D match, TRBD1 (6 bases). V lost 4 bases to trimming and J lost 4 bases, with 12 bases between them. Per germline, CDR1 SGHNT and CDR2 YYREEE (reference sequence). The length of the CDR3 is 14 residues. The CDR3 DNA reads TGTGCCAGCAGCAGTACCGACAGGTACAATGAGCAGTTCTTC. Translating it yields CASSSTDRYNEQFF.